This TCR beta chain stems from a study of blood T cell repertoires in COVID-19. This CDR3 has 15 amino acids. V was trimmed by 5 bases and J by 0 bases, leaving 14 bases between them. Germline V lookup: CDR1 GTSNPN, CDR2 SVGIG (reference sequence). TCRdb's table, derived via immunoSEQ multiplex PCR, lists solely in-frame clones and lacks some. The repertoire includes around 60,000 clones, 65% to 80% of them detected once, and approximately 20% sits in the top ten. Sequenced: peripheral blood. The chain couples TRBV30 to TRBJ1-5; D perhaps matches TRBD1 (5 bases). This TCR derives from a man aged 25 to 40 with COVID-19, enrolled during active disease. The chain's CDR3 is CAWGDFQGSNQPQHF. The CDR3 DNA follows: TGTGCCTGGGGAGACTTTCAGGGTAGCAATCAGCCCCAGCATTTT.